This T cell receptor (beta chain) came from a study of blood T cell dynamics during melanoma immunotherapy. Study-level information: Patients with metastatic melanoma got pembrolizumab or nivolumab-ipilimumab as first-line care.

V lost 8 bases to trimming and J lost 5 bases, with 10 bases between them. Germline V gene sequence: CDR1 MNHEY, CDR2 SMNVEV (reference sequence). The CDR3 is made up of 13 amino acids. Clones were read by immunoSEQ multiplex PCR, and TCRdb kept only the in-frame ones, dropping some. The data hold 12,000 or so clones, with around nine tenths observed a single time. Time point given: pre-treatment baseline. Sampling occurred pretreatment (T0) and at week 3 (W3), after cycle one of checkpoint blockade. The sequence was obtained from a human donor with melanoma. The sequences come from blood, collected from a patient treated with checkpoint blockade. This sequence joins TRBV27 and TRBJ1-6; D is unresolved. The CDR3: CASREINNSPLHF. The CDR3 DNA reads TGTGCCAGCCGGGAAATTAATAATTCACCCCTCCACTTT.